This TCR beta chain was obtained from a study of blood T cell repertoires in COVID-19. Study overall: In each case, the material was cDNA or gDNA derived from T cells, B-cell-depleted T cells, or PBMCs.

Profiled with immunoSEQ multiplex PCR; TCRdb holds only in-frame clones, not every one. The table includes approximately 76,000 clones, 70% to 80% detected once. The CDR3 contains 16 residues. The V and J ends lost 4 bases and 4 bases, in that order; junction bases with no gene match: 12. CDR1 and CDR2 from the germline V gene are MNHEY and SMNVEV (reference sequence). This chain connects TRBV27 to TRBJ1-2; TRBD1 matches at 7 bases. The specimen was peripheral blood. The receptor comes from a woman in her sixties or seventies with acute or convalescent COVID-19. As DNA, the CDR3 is TGTGCCAGCAGTTCTCGGGGACAGCATAGGACCTATGGCTACACCTTC. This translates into CASSSRGQHRTYGYTF.